This T cell receptor (beta chain) was identified during a study of T cell responses to AZD1222 COVID-19 vaccine. Whole-study findings and limits: Clonal diversity was possibly underestimated; the donors were predominantly white British and more often female. At study baseline, merely several AZD1222 recipients were seropositive. Spike-specific TCR breadth rose after two AZD1222 doses, and depth rose as well.

Repertoires were generated with immunoSEQ multiplex PCR, while TCRdb's copy carries only in-frame clones and drops some. The table records more than 90,000 clones, 70% to 90% of them present only once. Per germline, CDR1 MNHEY and CDR2 SMNVEV (reference sequence). CDR3 length: 14 amino acids. V was clipped by 6 bases and J by 8 bases; unmatched bases: 12. On this clone itself: The target antigen is unknown.

This TCR derives from an adult who received the AZD1222 COVID-19 vaccine. V gene TRBV27 combines with J gene TRBJ1-2, with TRBD1 matching 7 bases. The sample consisted of peripheral blood, taken 28 days after the second AZD1222 dose. DNA for the CDR3: TGTGCCAGCAGCCTTGGATCTCACAGGGGAGGCTACACCTTC. Protein sequence: CASSLGSHRGGYTF.